The TCR beta chain under discussion was sequenced for a study of blood T cell repertoires in COVID-19. Sequencing used immunoSEQ multiplex PCR; TCRdb keeps in-frame clones, though not all of them. The data contain about 170,000 clones, around three quarters of them seen just once; the ten biggest clones take up around 19%. Germline assignment: CDR1 SGHRS and CDR2 YFSETQ. The CDR3 consists of 13 residues. V was pared by 0 bases and J by 4 bases, with 5 bases between. The sequence was collected from a woman aged 65 to 85 in a cohort exposed to, infected with or recovered from COVID-19 (not recorded which). The V gene is TRBV5-1, the J gene TRBJ2-1; D unclear. Input material: PBMCs or T cells enriched from blood (not recorded which). DNA of the CDR3: TGCGCCAGCAGCTTGGCCTCGTACAATGAGCAGTTCTTC. It specifies CASSLASYNEQFF.